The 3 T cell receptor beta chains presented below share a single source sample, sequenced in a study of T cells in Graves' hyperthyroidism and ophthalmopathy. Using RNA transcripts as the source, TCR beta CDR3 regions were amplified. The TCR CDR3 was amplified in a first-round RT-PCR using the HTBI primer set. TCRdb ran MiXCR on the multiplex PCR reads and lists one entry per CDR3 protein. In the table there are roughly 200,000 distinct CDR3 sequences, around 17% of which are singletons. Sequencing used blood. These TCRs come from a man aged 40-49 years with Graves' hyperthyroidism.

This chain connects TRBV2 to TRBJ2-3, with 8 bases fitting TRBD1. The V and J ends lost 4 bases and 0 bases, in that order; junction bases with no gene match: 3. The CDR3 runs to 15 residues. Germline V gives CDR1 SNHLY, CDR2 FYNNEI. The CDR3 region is CASSGQGSSTDTQYF. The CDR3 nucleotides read TGTGCCAGCAGTGGACAGGGGAGTAGCACAGATACGCAGTATTTT.

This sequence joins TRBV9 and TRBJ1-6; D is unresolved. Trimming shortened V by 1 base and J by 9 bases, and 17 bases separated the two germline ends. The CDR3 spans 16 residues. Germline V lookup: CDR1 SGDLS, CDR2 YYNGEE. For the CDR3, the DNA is TGTGCCAGCAGCGTATCTTCCCACCCAGCGGGTTCACCCCTCCACTTT. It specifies CASSVSSHPAGSPLHF.

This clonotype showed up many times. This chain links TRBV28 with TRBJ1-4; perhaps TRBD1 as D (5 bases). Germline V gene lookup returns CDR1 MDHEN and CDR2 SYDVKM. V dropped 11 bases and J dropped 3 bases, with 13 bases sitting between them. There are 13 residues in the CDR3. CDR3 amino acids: CAVSARANEKLFF. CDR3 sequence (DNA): TGTGCCGTCTCCGCCAGGGCTAATGAAAAACTGTTTTTT.